These T cell receptor beta chains were read from a single sample in a study of PD-L1 blockade in urothelial cancer. Method: immunoSEQ multiplex PCR; TCRdb's copy keeps in-frame clones and lacks some. The sample yields 75,000 to 95,000 clones, roughly 90% seen once. Here the sequenced sample was PBMCs, taken around atezolizumab (anti-PD-L1) treatment. The receptors stem from a man aged 55 to 70 with urothelial cancer. The CDR3 runs from the conserved cysteine through the conserved F or W. Each record gives: clone size, J gene, CDR3 length, V gene, CDR3 protein. Only part of the rows carry a size: once, few, many, or a class if the clone is expanded.

clone_size: NA; j_call: TRBJ2-1; cdr3_length: 15; v_call: TRBV11-2; cdr3_aa: CASSSSSGQYNEQFF
clone_size: NA; j_call: TRBJ2-7; cdr3_length: 13; v_call: TRBV7-2; cdr3_aa: CASSLDKTYEQYF
clone_size: NA; j_call: TRBJ2-3; cdr3_length: 15; v_call: TRBV7-2; cdr3_aa: CASSLMLGSTDTQYF
clone_size: NA; j_call: TRBJ2-3; cdr3_length: 15; v_call: TRBV2; cdr3_aa: CATQKTSVGADTQYF
clone_size: NA; j_call: TRBJ1-5; cdr3_length: 16; v_call: TRBV19; cdr3_aa: CASSPLRGPGNQPQHF
clone_size: few; j_call: TRBJ2-5; cdr3_length: 14; v_call: TRBV9; cdr3_aa: CASSVGGQGETQYF
clone_size: NA; j_call: TRBJ1-2; cdr3_length: 14; v_call: TRBV2; cdr3_aa: CASRETTDNYGYTF
clone_size: NA; j_call: TRBJ2-7; cdr3_length: 12; v_call: TRBV18; cdr3_aa: CASSRDSYEQYF
clone_size: NA; j_call: TRBJ2-2; cdr3_length: 15; v_call: TRBV9; cdr3_aa: CASTPQGAQAGELFF
clone_size: few; j_call: TRBJ1-2; cdr3_length: 13; v_call: TRBV9; cdr3_aa: CASSPDTDYGYTF
clone_size: NA; j_call: TRBJ1-6; cdr3_length: 18; v_call: TRBV6-1; cdr3_aa: CASSDRGFPPVYNSPLHF
clone_size: NA; j_call: TRBJ2-6; cdr3_length: 15; v_call: TRBV9; cdr3_aa: CASSPRGPGANVLTF
clone_size: once; j_call: TRBJ1-2; cdr3_length: 14; v_call: TRBV29-1; cdr3_aa: CSVEGGGENYGYTF
clone_size: NA; j_call: TRBJ2-5; cdr3_length: 13; v_call: TRBV6-6; cdr3_aa: CASRGLAGETQYF
clone_size: NA; j_call: TRBJ2-7; cdr3_length: 16; v_call: TRBV7-9; cdr3_aa: CASSFPPRGVTYEQYF
clone_size: NA; j_call: TRBJ2-7; cdr3_length: 18; v_call: TRBV7-8; cdr3_aa: CASSGGVLAGGTSYEQYF
clone_size: NA; j_call: TRBJ2-3; cdr3_length: 17; v_call: TRBV10-3; cdr3_aa: CAISNPLRGESTDTQYF
clone_size: NA; j_call: TRBJ1-5; cdr3_length: 13; v_call: TRBV19; cdr3_aa: CASSILGNQPQHF
clone_size: NA; j_call: TRBJ1-5; cdr3_length: 16; v_call: TRBV4-1; cdr3_aa: CASSQDVAHNNQPQHF
clone_size: NA; j_call: TRBJ2-7; cdr3_length: 17; v_call: TRBV9; cdr3_aa: CASSPRGRRRGIHEQYF
clone_size: NA; j_call: TRBJ2-7; cdr3_length: 16; v_call: TRBV27; cdr3_aa: CASSLTGTSGIYEQYF
clone_size: NA; j_call: TRBJ2-7; cdr3_length: 13; v_call: TRBV4-2; cdr3_aa: CASSHQGADEQYF
clone_size: NA; j_call: TRBJ1-3; cdr3_length: 17; v_call: TRBV5-5; cdr3_aa: CASSPGPRGSPGNTIYF
clone_size: NA; j_call: TRBJ2-7; cdr3_length: 14; v_call: TRBV5-1; cdr3_aa: CASSKGLAGGEQYF
clone_size: NA; j_call: TRBJ2-5; cdr3_length: 17; v_call: TRBV5-7; cdr3_aa: CASSLLNCGRLQETQYF
clone_size: NA; j_call: TRBJ1-1; cdr3_length: 15; v_call: TRBV7-6; cdr3_aa: CASSLATAIDTEAFF
clone_size: NA; j_call: TRBJ2-2; cdr3_length: 17; v_call: TRBV7-9; cdr3_aa: CASSHRYSGRATGELFF
clone_size: NA; j_call: TRBJ2-7; cdr3_length: 14; v_call: TRBV6-1; cdr3_aa: CASSEANRPYEQYF
clone_size: NA; j_call: TRBJ1-4; cdr3_length: 15; v_call: TRBV2; cdr3_aa: CASRDQGATNEKLFF
clone_size: NA; j_call: TRBJ2-5; cdr3_length: 16; v_call: TRBV21-1; cdr3_aa: CASRHQFSGRQETQYF
clone_size: NA; j_call: TRBJ2-2; cdr3_length: 15; v_call: TRBV9; cdr3_aa: CASSTSGRNTGELFF
clone_size: NA; j_call: TRBJ2-5; cdr3_length: 12; v_call: TRBV19; cdr3_aa: CASSLERETQYF
clone_size: NA; j_call: TRBJ1-3; cdr3_length: 15; v_call: TRBV6-6; cdr3_aa: CASSPGQGSGNTIYF
clone_size: NA; j_call: TRBJ2-4; cdr3_length: 16; v_call: TRBV7-2; cdr3_aa: CASSFPGILAKNIQYF
clone_size: NA; j_call: TRBJ2-1; cdr3_length: 14; v_call: TRBV7-2; cdr3_aa: CASSSVISGEQQFF
clone_size: NA; j_call: TRBJ2-7; cdr3_length: 14; v_call: TRBV7-2; cdr3_aa: CASTVRRGEYEQYF
clone_size: few; j_call: TRBJ2-6; cdr3_length: 13; v_call: TRBV25-1; cdr3_aa: CASRGSGANVLTF
clone_size: NA; j_call: TRBJ2-7; cdr3_length: 15; v_call: TRBV7-9; cdr3_aa: CASSLESGATYEQYF
clone_size: NA; j_call: TRBJ1-1; cdr3_length: 14; v_call: TRBV7-9; cdr3_aa: CASSLQGGNTEAFF
clone_size: NA; j_call: TRBJ2-7; cdr3_length: 13; v_call: TRBV10-2; cdr3_aa: CASTSGSSYEQYF
clone_size: NA; j_call: TRBJ2-6; cdr3_length: 13; v_call: TRBV29-1; cdr3_aa: CSVRGSGANVLTF
clone_size: NA; j_call: TRBJ2-1; cdr3_length: 16; v_call: TRBV5-1; cdr3_aa: CASSSPDFSSYNEQFF
clone_size: NA; j_call: TRBJ2-7; cdr3_length: 13; v_call: TRBV18; cdr3_aa: CASSPLISSEQYF
clone_size: NA; j_call: TRBJ2-1; cdr3_length: 12; v_call: TRBV18; cdr3_aa: CASSPQGGEQFF
clone_size: NA; j_call: TRBJ2-7; cdr3_length: 13; v_call: TRBV6-1; cdr3_aa: CASCLAGFYEQYF
clone_size: NA; j_call: TRBJ1-1; cdr3_length: 13; v_call: TRBV11-2; cdr3_aa: CASSLSGDTEAFF
clone_size: NA; j_call: TRBJ2-2; cdr3_length: 14; v_call: TRBV6-5; cdr3_aa: CASSYSRGTGELFF
clone_size: once; j_call: TRBJ2-3; cdr3_length: 14; v_call: TRBV7-2; cdr3_aa: CASSLGHNTDTQYF
clone_size: NA; j_call: TRBJ2-1; cdr3_length: 10; v_call: TRBV29-1; cdr3_aa: CSVETGEQFF
clone_size: NA; j_call: TRBJ1-6; cdr3_length: 18; v_call: TRBV6-1; cdr3_aa: CASSENSGWSSYNSPLHF
clone_size: NA; j_call: TRBJ2-4; cdr3_length: 15; v_call: TRBV5-6; cdr3_aa: CASSLSGGARNIQYF
clone_size: NA; j_call: TRBJ2-1; cdr3_length: 16; v_call: TRBV4-3; cdr3_aa: CASSQDRGLAGNEQFF
clone_size: NA; j_call: TRBJ2-5; cdr3_length: 15; v_call: TRBV5-1; cdr3_aa: CASSLSGTEQETQYF
clone_size: NA; j_call: TRBJ2-3; cdr3_length: 13; v_call: TRBV7-2; cdr3_aa: CASSGGDTDTQYF
clone_size: once; j_call: TRBJ2-5; cdr3_length: 15; v_call: TRBV6-1; cdr3_aa: CASSVGGLAQETQYF
clone_size: NA; j_call: TRBJ1-2; cdr3_length: 12; v_call: TRBV5-4; cdr3_aa: CASSLQGGGYTF
clone_size: NA; j_call: TRBJ2-4; cdr3_length: 16; v_call: TRBV6-5; cdr3_aa: CASSYDVDRPPNIQYF
clone_size: few; j_call: TRBJ2-1; cdr3_length: 16; v_call: TRBV10-1; cdr3_aa: CASSFDPGTGTNEQFF